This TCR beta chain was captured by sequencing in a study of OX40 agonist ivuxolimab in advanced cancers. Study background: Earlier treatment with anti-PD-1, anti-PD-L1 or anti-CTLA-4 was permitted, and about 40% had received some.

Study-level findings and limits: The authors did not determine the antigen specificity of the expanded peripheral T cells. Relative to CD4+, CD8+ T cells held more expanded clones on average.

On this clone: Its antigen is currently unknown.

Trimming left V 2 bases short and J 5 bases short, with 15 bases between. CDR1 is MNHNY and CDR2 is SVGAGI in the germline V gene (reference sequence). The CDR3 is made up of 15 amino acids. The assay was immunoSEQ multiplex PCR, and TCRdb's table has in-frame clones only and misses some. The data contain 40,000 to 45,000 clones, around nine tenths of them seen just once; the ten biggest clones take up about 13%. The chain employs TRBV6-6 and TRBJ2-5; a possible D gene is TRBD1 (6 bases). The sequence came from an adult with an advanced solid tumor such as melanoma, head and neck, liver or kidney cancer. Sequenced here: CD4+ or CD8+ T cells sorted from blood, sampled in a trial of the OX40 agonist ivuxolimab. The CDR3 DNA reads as TGTGCCAGCAGTTACGGGGGCCGGGGTCGGGAGACCCAGTACTTC. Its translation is CASSYGGRGRETQYF.